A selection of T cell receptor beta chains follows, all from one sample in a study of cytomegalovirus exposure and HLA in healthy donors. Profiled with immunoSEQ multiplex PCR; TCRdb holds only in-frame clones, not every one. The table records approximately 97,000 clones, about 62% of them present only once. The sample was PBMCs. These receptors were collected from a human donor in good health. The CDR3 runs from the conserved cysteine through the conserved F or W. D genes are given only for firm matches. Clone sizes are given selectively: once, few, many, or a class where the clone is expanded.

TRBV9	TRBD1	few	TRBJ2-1	CASSVGAGGRSSYNEQFF	TGTGCCAGCAGCGTAGGTGCAGGGGGCAGAAGCTCCTACAATGAGCAGTTCTTC
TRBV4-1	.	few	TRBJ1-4	CASSQDGRGREKLFF	TGCGCCAGCAGCCAAGATGGGAGGGGACGGGAAAAACTGTTTTTT
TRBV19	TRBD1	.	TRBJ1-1	CATGKGAMNTEAFF	TGTGCCACCGGAAAGGGGGCCATGAACACTGAAGCTTTCTTT
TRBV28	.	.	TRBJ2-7	CASSAPATSYEQYF	TGTGCCAGCAGTGCCCCGGCGACTTCCTACGAGCAGTACTTC
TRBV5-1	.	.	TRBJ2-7	CASSPFMTAKVAYEQYF	TGCGCCAGCAGCCCCTTTATGACAGCAAAGGTGGCTTACGAGCAGTACTTC
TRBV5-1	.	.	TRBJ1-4	CASSFGQLEKLFF	TGCGCCAGCAGCTTCGGACAGCTGGAAAAACTGTTTTTT
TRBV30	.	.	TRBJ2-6	CAWSVTLWASVLTF	TGTGCCTGGAGTGTAACTCTTTGGGCCTCCGTCCTGACTTTC
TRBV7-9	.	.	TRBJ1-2	CASSLVDTVNYGYTF	TGTGCCAGCAGCTTAGTAGACACCGTTAACTATGGCTACACCTTC
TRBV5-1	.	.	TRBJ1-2	CASSLGAGRAQRGYTF	TGCGCCAGCAGCTTAGGGGCAGGACGGGCTCAACGTGGCTACACCTTC
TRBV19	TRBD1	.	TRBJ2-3	CASSIASWDSRSTDTQYF	TGTGCCAGTAGTATAGCTTCCTGGGACAGCCGTTCCACAGATACGCAGTATTTT
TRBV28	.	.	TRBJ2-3	CASSLRDTDTQYF	TGTGCCAGCAGTTTACGAGACACAGATACGCAGTATTTT
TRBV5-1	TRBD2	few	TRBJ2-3	CASSWGTSADTQYF	TGCGCCAGCAGCTGGGGGACTAGCGCAGATACGCAGTATTTT
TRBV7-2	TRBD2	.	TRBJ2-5	CASSPTSSWETQYF	TGTGCCAGCAGCCCGACTAGCTCCTGGGAGACCCAGTACTTC
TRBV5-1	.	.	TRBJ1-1	CASSLGHRILNTEAFF	TGCGCCAGCAGCTTGGGACATCGAATTTTGAACACTGAAGCTTTCTTT
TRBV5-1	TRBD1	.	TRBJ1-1	CASSPVDRGSTEAFF	TGCGCCAGCAGCCCTGTAGACAGGGGTAGCACTGAAGCTTTCTTT
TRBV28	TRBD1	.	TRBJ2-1	CASSYAYRGDYNEQFF	TGTGCCAGCAGTTATGCCTACAGGGGGGACTACAATGAGCAGTTCTTC
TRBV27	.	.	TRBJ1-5	CASSLYAGADNQPQHF	TGTGCCAGCAGTTTATACGCAGGGGCAGACAATCAGCCCCAGCATTTT
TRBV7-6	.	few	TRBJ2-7	CASSLVSPSEGTYEQYF	TGTGCCAGCAGCTTAGTGAGCCCTAGCGAAGGGACCTACGAGCAGTACTTC
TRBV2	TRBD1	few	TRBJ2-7	CASSQDRDHRYSYEQYF	TGTGCCAGCAGTCAGGACAGGGATCATCGCTACTCCTACGAGCAGTACTTC
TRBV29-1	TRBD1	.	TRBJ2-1	CSEGDSYNEQFF	TGCAGCGAGGGGGACAGTTACAATGAGCAGTTCTTC
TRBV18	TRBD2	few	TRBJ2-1	CASSPGTSGYNEQFF	TGTGCCAGCTCGCCTGGGACTAGCGGATACAATGAGCAGTTCTTC
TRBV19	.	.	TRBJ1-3	CASSTARTADSGNTIYF	TGTGCCAGTAGTACCGCGAGGACAGCCGACTCTGGAAACACCATATATTTT
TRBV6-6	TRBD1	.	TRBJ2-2	CASSHHRGPNTGELFF	TGTGCCAGCAGTCACCACAGGGGACCGAACACCGGGGAGCTGTTTTTT
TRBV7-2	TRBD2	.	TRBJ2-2	CASSSRGTRTGELFF	TGTGCCAGCAGCTCGCGGGGGACGAGGACCGGGGAGCTGTTTTTT
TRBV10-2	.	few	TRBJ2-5	CASLVGGGETQYF	TGCGCCAGCCTCGTGGGAGGGGGGGAGACCCAGTACTTC
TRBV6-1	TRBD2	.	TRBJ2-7	CASSDRLAGVGRPYEKYF	TGTGCCAGCAGTGATAGACTAGCGGGAGTAGGAAGACCCTACGAGAAGTACTTC
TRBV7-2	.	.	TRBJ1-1	CASSLRIQGSVAFF	TGTGCCAGCAGCTTAAGGATTCAGGGTTCGGTAGCTTTCTTT
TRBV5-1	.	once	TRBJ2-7	CASSLVLADDYEQYF	TGCGCCAGCAGCTTGGTGTTAGCAGACGACTACGAGCAGTACTTC
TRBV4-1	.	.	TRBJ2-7	CASSQAPVGRTTSYEQYF	TGCGCCAGCAGCCAAGCCCCCGTAGGTCGGACTACCTCCTACGAGCAGTACTTC
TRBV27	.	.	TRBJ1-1	CASRARGNTEAFF	TGTGCCAGCAGAGCCAGGGGGAACACTGAAGCTTTCTTT
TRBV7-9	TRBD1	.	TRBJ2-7	CASSLVVPGTGLFEQYF	TGTGCCAGCAGCTTAGTAGTCCCCGGGACAGGGTTGTTCGAGCAGTACTTC
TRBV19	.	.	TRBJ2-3	CASSIRGPDTQYF	TGTGCCAGTAGTATAAGGGGTCCAGATACGCAGTATTTT
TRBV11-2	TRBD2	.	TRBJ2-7	CASSAGSGSTYEQYF	TGTGCCAGCAGCGCCGGGAGCGGGAGTACCTACGAGCAGTACTTC
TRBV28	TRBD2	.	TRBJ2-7	CASVGGVYEQYF	TGTGCTTCTGTTGGGGGGGTCTACGAGCAGTACTTC
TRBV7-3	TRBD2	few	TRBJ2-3	CASSSRSGATDTQYF	TGTGCCAGCAGCTCGCGAAGCGGGGCCACAGATACGCAGTATTTT
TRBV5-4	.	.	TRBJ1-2	CASSLGGLGYGYTF	TGTGCCAGCAGCTTGGGAGGGCTCGGCTATGGCTACACCTTC
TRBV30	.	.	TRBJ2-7	CAWSAGQFYEQYF	TGTGCCTGGAGTGCAGGACAGTTTTACGAGCAGTACTTC
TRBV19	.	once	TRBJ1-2	CASSTSGGEADGYTF	TGTGCCAGTAGTACCTCCGGGGGTGAGGCGGATGGCTACACCTTC
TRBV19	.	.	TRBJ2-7	CASRAEVSYEQYF	TGTGCCAGTAGGGCAGAGGTCTCCTACGAGCAGTACTTC
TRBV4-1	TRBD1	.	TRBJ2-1	CASSQPGQGLYEQFF	TGCGCCAGCAGCCAACCCGGACAGGGCTTATATGAGCAGTTCTTC
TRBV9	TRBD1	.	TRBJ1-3	CASSVALDGTGGNTIYF	TGTGCCAGCAGCGTAGCTCTCGACGGGACAGGGGGAAACACCATATATTTT
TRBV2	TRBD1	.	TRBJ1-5	CASSEALGQPDQPQHF	TGTGCCAGCAGTGAAGCTTTGGGACAGCCAGATCAGCCCCAGCATTTT
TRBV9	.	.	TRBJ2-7	CASSVGDTYEQYF	TGTGCCAGCAGCGTAGGTGACACCTACGAGCAGTACTTC
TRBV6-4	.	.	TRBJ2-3	CASSEGLGTDTQYF	TGTGCCAGCAGTGAGGGGCTAGGCACAGATACGCAGTATTTT
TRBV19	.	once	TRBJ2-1	CASSTGIANEQFF	TGTGCCAGTAGTACCGGGATAGCAAATGAGCAGTTCTTC
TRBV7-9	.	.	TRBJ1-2	CASSLNRDTYGYTF	TGTGCCAGCAGCCTAAACCGGGACACCTATGGCTACACCTTC
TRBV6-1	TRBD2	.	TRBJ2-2	CASSGVAGAGELFF	TGTGCCAGCAGTGGGGTAGCGGGCGCCGGGGAGCTGTTTTTT